The present T cell receptor beta chain was sequenced within a study of cytomegalovirus exposure and HLA in healthy donors. The wider study: Of the donors genotyped, 398 in all, 81% fell in the Caucasian-associated ancestry cluster.

Note on this clone: The antigen is unknown.

Use of 60 Vbeta and 13 Jbeta primers characterized the PCR. Data came from immunoSEQ multiplex PCR; TCRdb stores just in-frame clones and leaves some out. The sample yields more than 150,000 clones, about 80% seen once. Looked up from germline, CDR1 is SQVTM and CDR2 is ANQGSEA. The CDR3 totals 12 residues. Though nominally healthy at sampling, donors likely had unrecorded immune exposures. Findings and limits, study-wide: The majority of CMV-associated TCR beta chains were reported as apparently HLA-restricted in a later analysis.

The chain carries TRBV29-1 and TRBJ2-5, with D maybe TRBD1 (5 bases). The end of the DNA aligns better with TRBJ2-7, so the J call may be wrong. Sequenced sample: PBMCs. This TCR was recovered from a boy aged 10-17 years in good health and CMV-seronegative. In DNA form, the CDR3 reads TGCAGCGTTGAGATCACAGGTGTCGAGCAGTACTTC. This codes for CSVEITGVEQYF.